The TCR beta chain described here comes from a study of blood T cell repertoires in COVID-19. Germline assignment: CDR1 SGHTA and CDR2 FQGTGA. The CDR3 length is 13 residues. V was trimmed by 4 bases and J by 0 bases, leaving 6 bases between them. The table came from immunoSEQ multiplex PCR; TCRdb's copy has only in-frame clones and leaves some out. The sample lists around 67,000 clones, 88% occurring once. Sample: peripheral blood. The source is a woman aged 80 or older with active or convalescent COVID-19. The V gene is TRBV7-3, the J gene TRBJ1-1; no clear D gene. CDR3 DNA: TGTGCCAGCAGCTATACGGTGAACACTGAAGCTTTCTTT. It translates to CASSYTVNTEAFF.